The 6 T cell receptor beta chains below all came from one sample that was sequenced in a study of Ad26.COV2.S vaccination and SARS-CoV-2 variants. This table comes from immunoSEQ multiplex PCR, and its TCRdb copy is limited to in-frame clones, with some not included. Among roughly 330,000 clones listed, 75% to 90% were seen once. Documented treatment: roughly 20 received Ad26.COV2.S at low or high dose, single or two shots; a few received placebo; per-sample allocation not given. Day 63 following the first vaccine or placebo injection was when the samples were taken. The starting material was peripheral blood, obtained in a trial of Ad26.COV2.S vaccine versus placebo. These receptors were collected from a person aged 18-65 years who received the Ad26.COV2.S COVID-19 vaccine or a placebo.

The chain links TRBV11-2 to TRBJ2-7, with D maybe TRBD1 (6 bases). V lost 3 bases, J lost 2 bases, and 8 bases lay in between. Germline V gives CDR1 SGHAT, CDR2 FQNNGV. The CDR3 spans 13 residues. The CDR3 nucleotides are TGTGCCAGCAGCTTGGGACAACCCTACGAGCAGTACGTC. Residues: CASSLGQPYEQYV.

V is TRBV6-5 and J is TRBJ1-6; D is ambiguous. Germline-derived CDR1 and CDR2 are MNHEY and SVGAGI. The V gene lost 7 bases and the J gene lost 4 bases, with 14 bases spanning the gap. The CDR3 totals 15 residues. CDR3: CASTGLKTYNSPLHF. DNA of the CDR3: TGTGCCAGCACTGGTTTAAAGACATATAATTCACCCCTCCACTTT.

Only one count was recorded for this clone. V usage is TRBV12-3 or TRBV12-4 and J usage is TRBJ1-2; possible D gene TRBD1, 5 bases. V was cut by 3 bases and J by 4 bases, with 9 bases left in between. There are 13 residues in the CDR3. The DNA for the CDR3 is TGTGCCAGCAGTTTCAGACAGATCTATGGCTACACCTTC. Its protein product is CASSFRQIYGYTF.

The chain couples TRBV5-4 to TRBJ1-1; D not certain. Germline assignment: CDR1 SGHNT and CDR2 YYREEE (reference sequence). V was cut by 4 bases and J by 3 bases, with 4 bases left in between. CDR3 length equals 11 residues. Written as DNA, the CDR3 is TGTGCCAGCAGCCGCGACACTGAAGCTTTCTTT. Its protein is CASSRDTEAFF.

V usage is TRBV6-4 and J usage is TRBJ1-5; D might be TRBD1 (5 bases). Germline V gene lookup returns CDR1 MRHNA and CDR2 SNTAGT. Trimming pared 8 bases from V and 5 bases from J, leaving 10 bases between. This CDR3 comprises 12 residues. The CDR3 loop reads CASLPGHQPQHF. In DNA, the CDR3 is TGTGCCAGCCTCCCAGGGCATCAGCCCCAGCATTTT.

The chain is built from TRBV29-1 and TRBJ1-1; D uncertain. The germline gives CDR1 SQVTM, CDR2 ANQGSEA. Trimming left V 6 bases short and J 6 bases short, with 11 bases between. This CDR3 spans 11 amino acids. Here the CDR3 reads CSVHSSAEAFF. The DNA of the CDR3 is TGCAGCGTCCATAGTAGCGCTGAAGCTTTCTTT.